A single sample is the source of the 28 T cell receptor beta chains below, sequenced in a study of T cell repertoires in cytomegalovirus infection (dated by TCRdb to the late 2010s). No antigen has been assigned to these receptors. What this sample's treatment or condition label stands for: in vitro stimulation with specific CMV peptide epitopes to enrich CMV-specific T cells. Instrument used: Illumina HiSeq 1500. TCRdb redid the processing of the public reads, applying fastp at Q25 and MiXCR, and retained in-frame beta chains. CDR3 protein sequences are deduplicated, and each keeps its most common genes and DNA. This sample gives 360,000 or so distinct CDR3 sequences in total; about 35% of them show up just once. Roughly 12% of the sample is held by the ten biggest clonotypes. The source was cultured PBMCs, collected from culture after CMV antigen stimulation. The receptor source for this set is a human donor in good health (CMV status not recorded). Some clones in this sample may be carry-over from other donors' samples.

This clonotype showed up just a few times. The rearrangement links TRBV4-2 to TRBJ2-3; perhaps TRBD2 as D (5 bases). Trimming removed 2 bases at V and 5 bases at J, with 23 bases between. CDR1 is LGHNA and CDR2 is YNFKEQ in the germline V gene. There are 18 residues in the CDR3. CDR3: CASSQPSPARVRRDTQYF. Here the CDR3 DNA reads TGTGCCAGCAGCCAACCCTCCCCCGCGAGGGTGAGGAGAGATACGCAGTATTTT.

The genes are TRBV6-1 and TRBJ2-7; TRBD1 might be the D (5 bases). Germline values: CDR1 MNHNS, CDR2 SASEGT. This CDR3 is 17 amino acids long. Trimming shortened V by 9 bases and J by 1 base, and 25 bases separated the two germline ends. The CDR3, as DNA: TGTGCCAGTCCTAAAGTCGCCCGGCAGGGCCCTTCCTACGAGCAGTACTTC. Its protein product is CASPKVARQGPSYEQYF.

V is TRBV7-9 and J is TRBJ2-1, with TRBD1 matching 11 bases. The CDR3 is 16 residues long. CDR1 SEHNR and CDR2 FQNEAQ come from the germline V gene (reference sequence). The V and J ends lost 5 bases and 6 bases, in that order; junction bases with no gene match: 9. CDR3: CASSVPGQGEFNEQFF. In nucleotides, the CDR3 is TGTGCCAGCAGCGTCCCGGGACAGGGGGAGTTCAATGAGCAGTTCTTC.

A few counts support this clonotype. The chain carries TRBV7-2 and TRBJ1-2; TRBD1 aligns across 7 bases. After removal of 3 bases from V and 8 bases from J, the junction contained 12 bases not matched to a gene. CDR3 length equals 15 residues. CDR1 is SGHTA and CDR2 is FQGNSA in the germline V gene. The CDR3: CASSFFIDRAGGYTF. The CDR3 DNA reads as TGTGCCAGCAGCTTTTTTATCGACAGGGCGGGAGGCTACACCTTC.

This clonotype was counted a few times. The J gene is TRBJ1-5, the V gene TRBV7-2, with TRBD1 matching 8 bases. CDR1 SGHTA and CDR2 FQGNSA come from the germline V gene. V was clipped by 4 bases and J by 6 bases; unmatched bases: 8. CDR3 length: 15 residues. Written as DNA, the CDR3 is TGTGCCAGCAGCTCACAGGGGGATTCAGGTCAGCCCCAGCATTTT. The encoded protein is CASSSQGDSGQPQHF. The complete variable domain, with remaining parts taken from reference TRBV7-2 and TRBJ1-5, reads GAGVSQSPSNKVTEKGKDVELRCDPISGHTALYWYRQSLGQGLEFLIYFQGNSAPDKSGLPSDRFSAERTGGSVSTLTIQRTQQEDSAVYLCASSSQGDSGQPQHFGDGTRLSIL.

This clonotype has just a few counts. The rearrangement joins TRBV12-3 or TRBV12-4 to TRBJ1-5; D is uncertain. This CDR3 contains 15 residues. Trimming removed 5 bases from V and 1 base from J, with 12 bases in between. As DNA, the CDR3 is TGTGCCAGCAGTAAAGCCCCTGGAAGCAATCAGCCCCAGCATTTT. This encodes CASSKAPGSNQPQHF.

This clonotype was observed many times. This chain connects TRBV7-9 to TRBJ2-1, with D tentatively TRBD1 (6 bases). V dropped 5 bases and J dropped 9 bases, with 17 bases sitting between them. This CDR3 comprises 14 residues. Germline lookup yields CDR1 SEHNR and CDR2 FQNEAQ (reference sequence). The CDR3 protein is CASSDNFRGGEQFF. CDR3 coding DNA: TGTGCCAGCAGCGATAACTTCAGGGGTGGTGAGCAGTTCTTC.

This clonotype was picked up a small number of times. DNA for the CDR3: TGTGCCAGCAGTTTATTACACTCTGGGGCCAACGTCCTGACTTTC. This gives the protein CASSLLHSGANVLTF. The V call is TRBV7-3, the J call TRBJ2-6; D is ambiguous. The V gene lost 6 bases and the J gene lost 0 bases, with 9 bases spanning the gap. CDR3 size: 15 residues. The germline V gene encodes CDR1 SGHTA and CDR2 FQGTGA.

V gene TRBV20-1 combines with J gene TRBJ2-1; the D is unclear. CDR3 length equals 14 residues. Trimming left V 3 bases short and J 0 bases short, with 9 bases between. CDR1 and CDR2 (germline): DFQATT, SNEGSKA (reference sequence). The CDR3 sequence: CSARVSPSYNEQFF. The CDR3 DNA is TGCAGTGCTAGGGTGTCACCCTCCTACAATGAGCAGTTCTTC.

V is TRBV7-2 and J is TRBJ2-4; 8 nucleotides match TRBD1. CDR3 length equals 15 residues. From germline, CDR1 is SGHTA and CDR2 FQGNSA. J was trimmed by 6 bases and V by 5 bases; bases with no gene match: 9. The CDR3 DNA reads as TGTGCCAGCAGCACCGGACAGGGAAGGGCAAACATTCAGTACTTC. It yields the protein CASSTGQGRANIQYF. The full variable domain, its missing parts supplied by reference TRBV7-2 and TRBJ2-4, is GAGVSQSPSNKVTEKGKDVELRCDPISGHTALYWYRQSLGQGLEFLIYFQGNSAPDKSGLPSDRFSAERTGGSVSTLTIQRTQQEDSAVYLCASSTGQGRANIQYFGAGTRLSVL.

This clonotype has ten or more counts. V gene TRBV7-2 combines with J gene TRBJ2-5, with 7 bases that match TRBD2. V shed 0 bases and J 0 bases; nucleotides not matched to a gene: 1. From germline, CDR1 is SGHTA and CDR2 FQGNSA. This CDR3 contains 15 residues. The CDR3: CASSLAREYQETQYF. CDR3 nucleotides: TGTGCCAGCAGCTTAGCGCGGGAGTACCAAGAGACCCAGTACTTC.

Only a few counts were recorded for this clonotype. The chain joins TRBV7-2 to TRBJ1-2; possible D gene TRBD1, 5 bases. Germline V lookup: CDR1 SGHTA, CDR2 FQGNSA. CDR3 size: 15 residues. V lost 4 bases and J 0 bases, leaving 12 bases between the germline ends. Here the CDR3 reads CASSSRQSANYGYTF. The CDR3 nucleotides read TGTGCCAGCAGCTCACGACAGTCCGCTAACTATGGCTACACCTTC.

This clonotype was observed a single time. The V gene is TRBV12-3 or TRBV12-4, the J gene TRBJ2-1; no clear D gene. The CDR3 runs to 13 residues. Trimming shortened V by 7 bases and J by 10 bases, and 17 bases separated the two germline ends. The chain's CDR3 is CASKKLVEWEQFF. The DNA for the CDR3 is TGTGCCAGCAAAAAGCTAGTGGAGTGGGAGCAGTTCTTC.

This rearrangement joins TRBV28 to TRBJ2-7, with a weak D call TRBD2 (7 bases). Per germline, CDR1 MDHEN and CDR2 SYDVKM. Trimming took 8 bases from V and 4 from J, leaving 15 bases between them. CDR3 length: 13 amino acids. CDR3 protein: CASGGGFGYEQYF. CDR3 bases: TGTGCCAGCGGGGGGGGCTTTGGGTACGAGCAGTACTTC.

The genes are TRBV7-8 and TRBJ2-1; a weak D match, TRBD2 (5 bases). CDR1 is SGHVS and CDR2 is FQNEAQ in the germline V gene. CDR3 length: 16 amino acids. V was cut by 5 bases and J by 2 bases, with 16 bases left in between. The CDR3 DNA reads as TGTGCCAGCAGCCGACTCCGGGAAGTACCCTACAATGAGCAGTTCTTC. This encodes CASSRLREVPYNEQFF.

This clonotype was picked up a small number of times. The chain combines TRBV7-9 with TRBJ1-3; D remains ambiguous. The CDR3 is made up of 15 amino acids. V lost 5 bases, J lost 9 bases, and 20 bases lay in between. CDR1 and CDR2 from the germline V gene are SEHNR and FQNEAQ (reference sequence). For the CDR3, the DNA is TGTGCCAGCAGCGCCGACACCCCGTCTGGAGGCACCATATATTTT. Encoded protein: CASSADTPSGGTIYF.

This clonotype was observed a few times. The rearrangement joins TRBV7-9 to TRBJ2-1; weak D call: TRBD2 (6 bases). This CDR3 comprises 17 residues. The germline V and J ends were trimmed by 5 bases and 2 bases, with 19 bases remaining between them. Germline CDR1 and CDR2: SEHNR and FQNEAQ (reference sequence). The CDR3 sequence: CASSAHVAGGAYNEQFF. The CDR3 region has the DNA TGTGCCAGCAGCGCGCACGTAGCTGGAGGGGCCTACAATGAGCAGTTCTTC. The full variable domain, its missing parts supplied by reference TRBV7-9 and TRBJ2-1, is DTGVSQNPRHKITKRGQNVTFRCDPISEHNRLYWYRQTLGQGPEFLTYFQNEAQLEKSRLLSDRFSAERPKGSFSTLEIQRTEQGDSAMYLCASSAHVAGGAYNEQFFGPGTRLTVL.

This clonotype was counted many times. This chain connects TRBV7-2 to TRBJ1-3; D may be TRBD1 (6 bases). Germline V gene lookup returns CDR1 SGHTA and CDR2 FQGNSA. The CDR3 loop spans 16 amino acids. V dropped 4 bases and J dropped 2 bases, with 15 bases sitting between them. The CDR3 sequence is CASSSRGGTPGNTIYF. The CDR3, as DNA: TGTGCCAGCAGCTCTAGAGGGGGGACTCCTGGAAACACCATATATTTT. The full variable domain, with the rest looked up from reference TRBV7-2 and TRBJ1-3, is GAGVSQSPSNKVTEKGKDVELRCDPISGHTALYWYRQSLGQGLEFLIYFQGNSAPDKSGLPSDRFSAERTGGSVSTLTIQRTQQEDSAVYLCASSSRGGTPGNTIYFGEGSWLTVV.

This clonotype appeared many times. The rearrangement joins TRBV7-2 to TRBJ2-3; D gene unclear. Trimming pared 5 bases from V and 2 bases from J, leaving 20 bases between. The germline V gene encodes CDR1 SGHTA and CDR2 FQGNSA. The CDR3 loop spans 17 amino acids. CDR3 sequence reads: CASSLRLQAVDTDTQYF. CDR3 DNA: TGTGCCAGCAGCCTACGTCTTCAGGCAGTCGACACAGATACGCAGTATTTT.

This sequence joins TRBV6-2 or TRBV6-3 and TRBJ1-1; weak D call: TRBD1 (5 bases). This CDR3 is 17 amino acids long. Trimming stripped 6 bases from V and 0 bases from J, with 20 bases between. CDR1 and CDR2 from the germline V gene are MNHEY and SVGEGT. The CDR3 bases are TGTGCCAGCAGCCGCCCGACCCGACAGAGAATGAACACTGAAGCTTTCTTT. This gives the protein CASSRPTRQRMNTEAFF.

The chain joins TRBV12-3 or TRBV12-4 to TRBJ1-5; D unresolved. The CDR3 sequence is 17 residues long. The germline V and J ends were trimmed by 3 bases and 2 bases, with 17 bases remaining between them. The CDR3 protein is CASSFGPIRGGNQPQHF. The CDR3 region has the DNA TGTGCCAGCAGTTTTGGACCCATCCGGGGAGGCAATCAGCCCCAGCATTTT.

The V gene is TRBV9, the J gene TRBJ2-5, with D perhaps TRBD1 (6 bases). The CDR3 contains 14 residues. The germline V gene encodes CDR1 SGDLS and CDR2 YYNGEE. Trimming cost V 0 bases and J 0 bases, with 6 bases left between them. The CDR3 sequence: CASSVGDNQETQYF. The CDR3 nucleotides read TGTGCCAGCAGCGTAGGGGACAACCAAGAGACCCAGTACTTC.

The rearrangement links TRBV7-9 to TRBJ1-6; no clear D. V shed 6 bases and J shed 13 bases, with 19 bases lying between them. CDR3 size: 14 residues. Germline V lookup: CDR1 SEHNR, CDR2 FQNEAQ (reference sequence). The CDR3 DNA follows: TGTGCCAGCAGAAAGGACGGGGTTTTTACTCCCCTCCACTTT. This encodes CASRKDGVFTPLHF.

The CDR3 bases are TGTGCCAGCAGTAGCTACCGGGTGAACACTGAAGCTTTCTTT. Amino acids: CASSSYRVNTEAFF. The chain combines TRBV27 with TRBJ1-1; D remains unclear. V gave up 5 bases and J gave up 0 bases, with 10 bases separating them. The CDR3 is made up of 14 amino acids. Germline V gene data show CDR1 as MNHEY and CDR2 as SMNVEV (reference sequence).

This clonotype was counted a single time. The V gene is TRBV20-1, the J gene TRBJ2-1, with 10 bases lining up with TRBD1. This CDR3 region has 15 residues. The V segment lost 5 bases and the J segment 5 bases; nucleotides outside the gene matches: 9. The germline gives CDR1 DFQATT, CDR2 SNEGSKA (reference sequence). The CDR3 loop reads CSASPGQGFNNEQFF. The CDR3 bases are TGCAGTGCTTCCCCGGGACAGGGGTTTAACAATGAGCAGTTCTTC.

This sequence joins TRBV6-2 or TRBV6-3 and TRBJ2-5; 11 bases align to TRBD2. CDR1 MNHEY and CDR2 SVGEGT come from the germline V gene. The CDR3 loop spans 17 amino acids. V lost 4 bases and J lost 5; bases outside the gene matches: 12. Here the CDR3 reads CASSWGTSGSLGETQYF. The DNA for the CDR3 is TGTGCCAGCAGTTGGGGGACTAGCGGCAGCCTCGGGGAGACCCAGTACTTC.

Only a few counts were recorded for this clonotype. The chain carries TRBV7-2 and TRBJ2-1; D gene uncertain. The CDR3 is made up of 18 amino acids. Deletions cut 5 bases from V and 5 bases from J, with 25 bases between. Germline lookup yields CDR1 SGHTA and CDR2 FQGNSA. CDR3 in amino acids: CASSMWTVTPRRDNEQFF. The CDR3 nucleotides are TGTGCCAGCAGCATGTGGACCGTAACTCCGAGAAGGGACAATGAGCAGTTCTTC.

The genes are TRBV11-3 and TRBJ1-2; D may be TRBD1 (5 bases). With 2 bases removed from V and 6 bases from J, the gap between germline ends came to 19 bases. The CDR3 extends over 16 amino acids. Germline assignment: CDR1 SGHNT and CDR2 YENEEA. The CDR3 DNA sequence: TGTGCCAGCAGCTTAAGGTCGACGGAGGGGAGGCATGGCTACACCTTC. Translating it yields CASSLRSTEGRHGYTF.